This T cell receptor beta chain emerged from a study of blood T cells in healthy people across ages (dated by TCRdb to between 2014 and 2017). Background for the entire study: In model experiments, roughly one uniquely barcoded TCR beta cDNA molecule per two T cells was captured by template switching. The study measured age-related changes in TCR beta repertoire diversity using deep sequencing normalized with unique cDNA molecular identifiers. The donors were divided into four age groups: young (average about 16 years), middle-aged (approximately 39), aged (around 59) and long-lived (around 87). For two donors (one aged 18 to 30 and one aged 80 or older), the study analyzed two additional independent replicas of 1 million unique cDNA reads from the same blood draw.

The donors were about 40 Caucasian individuals from Russia, aged roughly 6 to 95 years, who were systemically healthy. Each donor gave about 9.8 milliliters of peripheral blood, drawn into EDTA-treated Vacutainer tubes. Ficoll-Paque density-gradient centrifugation was used to isolate PBMCs, with at least 6.5 million per sample. Total RNA was extracted from PBMCs with Trizol reagent, with at least 5.5 micrograms obtained per sample. For every donor, flow cytometry on a PBMC aliquot measured the percentage of naive CD45RAhigh/CD27high T cells. For this clonotype: Which antigen it targets is not known. No base-level quality is on record; no much larger clone is a single base apart.

Overall study outcomes, separate from this receptor: The long-lived group showed more naive CD4+ T cells, fewer expanded clones and increased TCR diversity than the aged group, suggesting age selection. Because the CMV infection status of the donors was unknown, age-related changes in expanded clonotypes may potentially have been confounded. There was a strong correlation between observed TCR beta diversity and the percentage of naive T cells measured by flow cytometry. Bulk unsorted PBMC profiling prevented conclusive comparison of naive and antigen-experienced compartments. Observed TCR beta diversity per million T cells fell roughly linearly with age, and a significant reduction was already apparent by age around 40. Total diversity estimates from one million sequenced T cells were considered lower bounds and underestimates.

Taken from the germline V gene (reference sequence), the CDR1 and CDR2 loops are DFQATT and SNEGSKA. Reading from cysteine to phenylalanine, the CDR3 counts 14 amino acids. Only the CDR3 DNA is retained, 42 bases long and in frame from the first base. V is cut by 1 base and J by 4 bases, and the space between the germline ends is 13 bases. Libraries were made using 5' RACE. The sequencer listed for this sample is Illumina HiSeq 2500. The second PCR ran for roughly 6 to 11 cycles and used a J-beta primer mix along with a sample-barcoded 5' primer. Each TCR beta cDNA molecule received a unique molecular identifier from a template-switch 5' adaptor carrying 12 random nucleotides. Each sample yielded at least 2.5 million CDR3-containing paired-end reads. All of the RNA was converted into first-strand cDNA using the Mint cDNA synthesis kit, with a TRBC-specific oligonucleotide serving as the primer. After uracil-DNA glycosylase treatment, a first 18-cycle PCR used universal primers M1SS and BC2_uni_R on all cDNA. As for the original processing: For normalization, 1 million high-quality reads, each with a distinct molecular identifier, were randomly selected from each sample. Reads with shared molecular identifiers were discarded instead of being binned into consensus sequences. MiTCR, with a Q25 quality threshold and the strictest error-elimination algorithm, was used for CDR3 identification, clonotype clustering and error correction. A nonparametric unseen species model using Euler transformation provided a lower-bound estimate of total TCR beta diversity. TCRdb ran its own pipeline on the public reads, namely fastp trimming at Q25 and MiXCR clone calling, and kept in-frame beta chains. Entries that share a CDR3 protein sequence are merged under the most common genes and DNA. The V and J calls shown here were made by TCRdb, not taken from the authors' results. Counted in this sample were roughly 800,000 distinct CDR3 sequences; 25% of them appeared once. The ten largest clones add up to 9.4% of the sample.

These data also formed part of another study, on T cells of mothers and their children. The other study reports the following: Donors were nine systemically healthy Caucasian individuals: three mothers and their six children. cDNA synthesis used all of the extracted RNA, with approximately 1.4 ug of RNA in each 15 ul reaction. In the second PCR, the M1S primer added sample barcodes and 2-4 random nucleotides. More than 8 million TCR beta CDR3 reads were obtained from each mother, and approximately 3 million reads were obtained from each child. Thymic selection shapes the output of TCR recombination in a similar way in related and unrelated pairs, and inherited differences have a minor effect. Normalized repertoire overlap in related mother-child pairs was always slightly higher than in unrelated mother-child pairs, but the difference was never significant. With a sensitivity of about 100 clones per million clonotypes, no persistent microchimeric T cell clones were detected. In the study, deep NGS was used to compare the TCR beta repertoires of mothers and children, and features distinguishing related mother-child pairs from unrelated individuals were sought. Mothers averaged approximately 41 +/- 4 years of age and children averaged approximately 11 +/- 4 years. After adapters were ligated using NEBNext reagents, the libraries underwent 100+100 nt paired-end sequencing on an Illumina HiSeq 2000. Mother and child libraries were prepared a month apart and sequenced in separate runs to prevent cross-contamination. For each donor, somewhere between roughly 450,000 and 2,200,000 distinct TCR beta clonotypes were identified. Naive TCR beta clonotypes were estimated from low-frequency clonotypes matched to each donor's FACS-determined naive share, without sorting.

The sequenced material came from blood. The sequence joins TRBV20-1 to TRBJ2-5; TRBD1 is possibly the D segment (6 matching bases). The sequence derives from a boy younger than 18 in good health. The DNA reads TGCAGTGCTAGAGCGCGACAGGCGTTAGAGACCCAGTACTTC. Its coded protein is CSARARQALETQYF.